The source of this T cell receptor (beta chain) is a study of blood T cell repertoires in COVID-19 (dated by TCRdb to 2020 to 2021). Concerning the study at large: Samples covering the acute and convalescent phases of COVID-19 were provided by collaborators in the United States, Italy and Spain. The material from the prospective study consisted of cDNA or gDNA derived from T cells, B-cell-depleted T cells, or PBMCs. The dataset comprised deeply sampled blood TCRbeta repertoires from subjects exposed to, actively infected with, or recovered from COVID-19. The repertoires were released in a freely available public database intended as a resource for research on the immune response to SARS-CoV-2. Samples were obtained from the ongoing ImmuneRACE study (first 160 participants) and from over a thousand subjects provided by 6 global collaborators. The sample metadata nearly always contained a de-identified subject ID, COVID-19 status, age in years and sex. HLA class I and class II types, where available, came from metadata supplied by the sample provider rather than from assay-based typing.

In regard to this clone: Its cognate antigen has yet to be identified. One base away there is no much larger clone; base qualities are not given.

Taken from the germline V gene (reference sequence), the CDR1 and CDR2 loops are MNHNY and SVGAGI. The CDR3 holds 15 amino acids from the cysteine to the phenylalanine. Of the read, only the CDR3 DNA is kept; its 45 bases are in frame from base 1. The V end gives up 4 bases and the J end 4 bases, leaving 8 bases in the junction not matched to a gene. What the authors observed across the whole study: Clinical and demographic metadata were provided uncurated, with the amount varying by source and participant.

TCRbeta CDR3 regions were amplified from genomic DNA using the immunoSEQ Assay, a bias-controlled multiplex PCR. Per the original workflow: The number of nucleated cells in each sample was estimated from the amplification of reference gene primers within the assay. To quantify the absolute abundance of each unique TCRbeta CDR3 rearrangement, sequence reads were collapsed and filtered. For each sample, productive Simpson clonality was calculated as the square root of Simpson's diversity index over productive rearrangements. This is the immuneACCESS table as TCRdb keeps it, with only in-frame sequences that have V and J called. A part of the clones is gone; compared with another copy, unresolved V genes explain less than half, and the rest is unexplained. V, J and clone size were drawn from that table, and D and trimming were deduced from the DNA. Present in this sample are 150,000 to 200,000 clones, 80% to 90% of which were seen just once. The top ten clonotypes cover around 12% of the sample.

One collaborating source in Seattle enrolled patients while the patients were actively infected and followed the patients over time throughout the course of disease. The collaborating institutions used their own protocols to collect whole blood in K2EDTA tubes. For TCRbeta analysis, collaborators shipped samples as frozen whole blood, isolated PBMCs, or DNA extracted from either of those sample types. The TCR originated in an elderly woman with COVID-19, enrolled during active disease. The material sequenced was peripheral blood. The V gene is TRBV6-6 and the J gene is TRBJ2-7, with TRBD1 identical over 9 junction bases. The nucleotide sequence reads TGTGCCAGCAGTTCCCCTGGGACAGGGCTTTACGAGCAGTACTTC. The resulting protein is CASSSPGTGLYEQYF.